Listed below are T cell receptor beta chains from one sample, sequenced in a study of cytomegalovirus exposure and HLA in healthy donors. Assay: immunoSEQ multiplex PCR; the TCRdb copy retains only in-frame clones and omits some. The data contain hundreds of thousands of clones, just over 75% of them seen just once; the ten biggest clones take up 0.6% to 0.7%. Sequenced: PBMCs. Every receptor here comes from a man aged 18 to 29 in good health and CMV-seronegative. The CDR3 runs from the conserved cysteine through the conserved F or W. Each record gives: V gene, D gene, clone size, J gene, CDR3 DNA, CDR3 protein. The D gene is left open where the match is weak. Size is stated for part of the rows, as once, few or many counts, or as a class when the clone is expanded.

>TRBV7-2|-|few|TRBJ2-2
TGTGCCAGCAGCTTAGCTACAACCGGGGAGCTGTTTTTT
CASSLATTGELFF
>TRBV5-1|TRBD2|-|TRBJ2-3
TGCGCCAGCAGCTTGGAGGGACTAGTGGCAGATACGCAGTATTTT
CASSLEGLVADTQYF
>TRBV9|-|-|TRBJ2-7
TGTGCCAGCAGCGTAGGCGGGACGGGGTACGAGCAGTACTTC
CASSVGGTGYEQYF
>TRBV4-2|-|-|TRBJ1-4
TGTGCCAGCAGCCAAGATCGGGCAGACTATGCAACTAATGAAAAACTGTTTTTT
CASSQDRADYATNEKLFF
>TRBV7-6|-|-|TRBJ1-4
TGTGCCAGCAGCTTGGGAGGTTATGAAAAACTGTTTTTT
CASSLGGYEKLFF
>TRBV6-1|TRBD2|-|TRBJ2-5
TGTGCCAGCAGTGAGACGGGAGGGTGGGAGACCCAGTACTTC
CASSETGGWETQYF
>TRBV4-2|-|-|TRBJ2-3
TGTGCCAGCACCGCAAGCGCTAGTTATCCAGTAGATACGCAGTATTTT
CASTASASYPVDTQYF
>TRBV28|-|-|TRBJ2-1
TGTGCCAGCAGCAGTGGGGCAGCGCTCGGAAGGAATGAGCAGTTCTTC
CASSSGAALGRNEQFF
>TRBV19|-|few|TRBJ2-7
TGTGCCAGTAGTATTGCCCCCGTTCTCGGGAGAGTTACTTCGTTTCCCTACGAGCAGTACTTC
CASSIAPVLGRVTSFPYEQYF
>TRBV10-2|-|-|TRBJ2-7
TGCGCCAGCAGTTCGGTCTGGGGGGACGAGCAGTACTTC
CASSSVWGDEQYF
>TRBV6-1|-|-|TRBJ1-5
TGTGCCAGCAGTGAAGCTTCCCTCGAGAGCAATCAGCCCCAGCATTTT
CASSEASLESNQPQHF
>TRBV6-5|-|-|TRBJ1-2
TGTGCCAGCAGCACCCCAGGGTTGGACTATGGCTACACCTTC
CASSTPGLDYGYTF
>TRBV9|TRBD2|-|TRBJ2-1
TGTGCCAGCAGCGTAGCACTAGCGGCCTACAATGAGCAGTTCTTC
CASSVALAAYNEQFF
>TRBV19|-|few|TRBJ1-1
TGTGCCAGTAGTTGGGGGCAGATGAACACTGAAGCTTTCTTT
CASSWGQMNTEAFF
>TRBV2|TRBD1|once|TRBJ2-5
TGCGCCAGCAGTGAAGGGGACAGGGGAGAGACCCAGTACTTC
CASSEGDRGETQYF
>TRBV2|TRBD1|-|TRBJ2-7
TGTGCCAGCACGATGGGACAGACTTACGAGCAGTACTTC
CASTMGQTYEQYF
>TRBV19|-|-|TRBJ1-2
TGTGCCAGTAGTCTGGGACTATTAATTGGCCCTGGCTACACCTTC
CASSLGLLIGPGYTF
>TRBV7-9|-|-|TRBJ2-7
TGTGCCAGCAGCTTAGCAAGGGAGTCGCAGTACTTC
CASSLARESQYF
>TRBV7-8|-|few|TRBJ2-6
TGTGCCAGCAGATTCCGAGGGGGATCTGGGGCCAACGTCCTGACTTTC
CASRFRGGSGANVLTF
>TRBV12-5|-|-|TRBJ2-1
TGTGCTAGTGTCAAAGCGGTTAGCTCCTACAATGAGCAGTTCTTC
CASVKAVSSYNEQFF
>TRBV10-2|-|-|TRBJ1-2
TGCGCCACAGGGGCTAACTATGGCTACACCTTC
CATGANYGYTF
>TRBV11-2|-|few|TRBJ1-2
TGTGCCAGCAGCTTAGATTCCGGAGCTCTCACCTTC
CASSLDSGALTF
>TRBV9|TRBD1|-|TRBJ1-1
TGTGCCAGCAGCGTAGTGACAGGGCAGAACACTGAAGCTTTCTTT
CASSVVTGQNTEAFF